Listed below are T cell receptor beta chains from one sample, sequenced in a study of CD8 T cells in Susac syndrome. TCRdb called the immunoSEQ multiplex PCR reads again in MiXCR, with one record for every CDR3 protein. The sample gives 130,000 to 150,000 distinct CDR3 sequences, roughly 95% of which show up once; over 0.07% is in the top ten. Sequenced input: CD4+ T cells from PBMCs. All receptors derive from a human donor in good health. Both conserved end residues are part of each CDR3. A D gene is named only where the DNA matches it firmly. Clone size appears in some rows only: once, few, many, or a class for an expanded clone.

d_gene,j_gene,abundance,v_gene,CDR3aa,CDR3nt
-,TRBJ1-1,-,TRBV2,CASRWGVGWNTEAFF,TGTGCCAGCAGATGGGGGGTTGGGTGGAACACTGAAGCTTTCTTT
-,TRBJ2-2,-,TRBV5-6,CASSLVTGGELFF,TGTGCCAGCAGCTTGGTTACAGGCGGGGAGCTGTTTTTT
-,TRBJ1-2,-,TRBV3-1,CASSQAPGGRGYGYTF,TGTGCCAGCAGCCAGGCACCCGGGGGTAGAGGCTATGGCTACACCTTC
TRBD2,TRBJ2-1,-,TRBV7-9,CASSLESGGLSGNEQFF,TGTGCCAGCAGCTTAGAGAGCGGGGGCCTTTCTGGAAATGAGCAGTTCTTC
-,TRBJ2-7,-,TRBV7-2,CASSLARQIYEQYF,TGTGCCAGCAGCTTAGCGCGGCAGATTTACGAGCAGTACTTC
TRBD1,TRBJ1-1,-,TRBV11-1,CASSTRPGTGMGTEAFF,TGTGCCAGCAGCACTCGTCCCGGGACAGGGATGGGCACTGAAGCTTTCTTT
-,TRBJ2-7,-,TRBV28,CASTDSSEQYF,TGTGCCAGCACGGATTCGTCCGAGCAGTACTTC
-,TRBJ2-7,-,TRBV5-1,CASSLARLGYGEQYF,TGCGCCAGCAGCTTGGCGAGACTAGGCTACGGTGAGCAGTACTTC
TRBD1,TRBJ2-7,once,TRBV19,CASSIATGTDYEQYF,TGTGCCAGTAGTATAGCAACCGGGACAGACTACGAGCAGTACTTC
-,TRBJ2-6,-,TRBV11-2,CASQQGGSGANVLTF,TGTGCCAGCCAGCAGGGCGGCTCTGGGGCCAACGTCCTGACTTTC
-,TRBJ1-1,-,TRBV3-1,CASSQKLNTEAFF,TGTGCCAGCAGCCAAAAGCTGAACACTGAAGCTTTCTTT
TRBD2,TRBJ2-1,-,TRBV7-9,CASSLPGGPHINEQFF,TGTGCCAGCAGCTTACCGGGAGGGCCTCATATCAATGAGCAGTTCTTC
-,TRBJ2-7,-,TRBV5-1,CASSLYPGESYEQYF,TGCGCCAGCAGCTTGTATCCGGGAGAGAGCTACGAGCAGTACTTC
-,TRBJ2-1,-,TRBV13,CASSSNRGNEQFF,TGTGCCAGCAGCTCAAACCGGGGGAATGAGCAGTTCTTC
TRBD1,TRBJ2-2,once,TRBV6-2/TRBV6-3,CASSHRDRDTGELFF,TGTGCCAGCAGCCACAGGGACAGGGACACCGGGGAGCTGTTTTTT
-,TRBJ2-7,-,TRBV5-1,CASSSSTGEVYEQYF,TGCGCCAGCAGCTCCTCAACAGGGGAGGTCTACGAGCAGTACTTC
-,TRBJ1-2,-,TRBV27,CASSSGLLGYGYTF,TGTGCCAGCAGTTCCGGACTATTGGGGTATGGCTACACCTTC
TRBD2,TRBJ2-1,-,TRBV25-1,CASSEPGLAGDGSYNEQFF,TGTGCCAGCAGTGAACCCGGACTAGCGGGAGATGGCTCCTACAATGAGCAGTTCTTC
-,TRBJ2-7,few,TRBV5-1,CASSLGQSYEQYF,TGCGCCAGCAGCTTGGGGCAGAGCTACGAGCAGTACTTC
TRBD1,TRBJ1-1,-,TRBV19,CASNPRDRGEHTEAFF,TGTGCCAGTAACCCCCGGGACAGGGGTGAACACACTGAAGCTTTCTTT
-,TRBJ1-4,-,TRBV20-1,CSATQGINEKLFF,TGCAGTGCCACCCAGGGAATTAATGAAAAACTGTTTTTT
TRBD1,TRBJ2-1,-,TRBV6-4,CASSTGGGYNEQFF,TGTGCCAGTTCTACAGGGGGAGGATACAATGAGCAGTTCTTC
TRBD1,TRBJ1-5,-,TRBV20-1,CSAEVGGPPQHF,TGCAGTGCTGAAGTAGGGGGCCCGCCCCAGCATTTT
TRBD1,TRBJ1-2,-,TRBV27,CASSLRGTEYYGYTF,TGTGCCAGCAGTTTAAGGGGGACAGAGTACTATGGCTACACCTTC
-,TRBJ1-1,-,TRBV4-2,CASSQDSQGRNTEAFF,TGTGCCAGCAGCCAAGATAGTCAGGGCCGGAACACTGAAGCTTTCTTT
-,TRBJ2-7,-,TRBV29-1,CSVETTGDYEQYF,TGCAGCGTGGAGACGACAGGAGACTACGAGCAGTACTTC
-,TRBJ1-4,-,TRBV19,CASGGGATNEKLFF,TGTGCCAGTGGAGGGGGGGCAACTAATGAAAAACTGTTTTTT
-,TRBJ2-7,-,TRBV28,CASTRTGAGGIYEQYF,TGTGCCAGCACCCGGACGGGGGCAGGGGGGATCTACGAGCAGTACTTC
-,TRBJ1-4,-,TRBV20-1,CSAPPGYNEKLFF,TGCAGTGCGCCTCCGGGATATAATGAAAAACTGTTTTTT
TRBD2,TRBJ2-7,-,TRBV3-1,CASSRASSGLLYEQYF,TGTGCCAGCAGCAGAGCGTCTAGCGGCCTACTTTACGAGCAGTACTTC
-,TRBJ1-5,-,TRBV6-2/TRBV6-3,CASRALSNQPQHF,TGTGCCAGCCGGGCCTTAAGCAATCAGCCCCAGCATTTT
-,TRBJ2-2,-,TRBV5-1,CASSLAAGATGELFF,TGCGCCAGCAGCTTGGCCGCGGGGGCCACCGGGGAGCTGTTTTTT
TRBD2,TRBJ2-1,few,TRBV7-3,CASSLGLAVYNEQFF,TGTGCCAGCAGCCTGGGACTAGCGGTTTACAATGAGCAGTTCTTC
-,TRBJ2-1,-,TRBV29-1,CSPLGGYHNEQFF,TGCAGCCCCCTCGGGGGCTACCACAATGAGCAGTTCTTC
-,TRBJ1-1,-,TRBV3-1,CASSWGTLNTEAFF,TGTGCCAGCAGCTGGGGGACTTTGAACACTGAAGCTTTCTTT
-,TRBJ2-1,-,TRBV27,CASSLSGLYNEQFF,TGTGCCAGCAGCTTATCGGGCCTTTACAATGAGCAGTTCTTC
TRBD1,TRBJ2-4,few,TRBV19,CASSVDRGGNIQYF,TGTGCCAGTAGTGTGGACAGGGGCGGGAACATTCAGTACTTC
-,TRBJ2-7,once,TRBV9,CASSAGHDSYEQYF,TGTGCCAGCAGCGCTGGCCATGACTCCTACGAGCAGTACTTC
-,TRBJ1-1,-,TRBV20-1,CSAAGVFNTEAFF,TGCAGTGCTGCTGGGGTGTTCAACACTGAAGCTTTCTTT
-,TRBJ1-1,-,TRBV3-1,CASSRGTEAFF,TGTGCCAGCAGCAGGGGCACTGAAGCTTTCTTT
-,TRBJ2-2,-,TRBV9,CATGRVSGELFF,TGTGCCACCGGGAGAGTGTCCGGGGAGCTGTTTTTT
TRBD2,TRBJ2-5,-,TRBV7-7,CASSSSAGDIETQYF,TGTGCTAGCAGCTCGTCGGCGGGAGATATAGAGACCCAGTACTTC
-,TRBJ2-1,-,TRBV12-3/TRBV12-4,CASRPGARSSYNEQFF,TGTGCCAGCAGACCAGGGGCGAGGAGCTCCTACAATGAGCAGTTCTTC
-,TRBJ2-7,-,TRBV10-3,CAISESEGNEQYF,TGTGCCATCAGTGAGTCAGAGGGGAACGAGCAGTACTTC
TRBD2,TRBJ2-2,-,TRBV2,CASSVLALEGGELFF,TGTGCCAGCAGTGTACTAGCGCTCGAGGGCGGGGAGCTGTTTTTT
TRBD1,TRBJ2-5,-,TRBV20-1,CSARQGALETQYF,TGCAGTGCTAGGCAGGGGGCTTTAGAGACCCAGTACTTC
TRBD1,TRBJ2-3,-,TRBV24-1,CATSDPGQGGTDTQYF,TGTGCCACCAGTGATCCGGGACAGGGGGGGACAGATACGCAGTATTTT
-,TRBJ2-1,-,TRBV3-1,CASSRPVGITHNEQFF,TGTGCCAGCAGCCGACCCGTAGGTATTACGCACAATGAGCAGTTCTTC
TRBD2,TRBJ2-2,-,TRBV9,CASSRSGRATGELFF,TGTGCCAGCAGCCGTAGCGGGAGGGCCACCGGGGAGCTGTTTTTT
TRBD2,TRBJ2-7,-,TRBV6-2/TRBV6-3,CASSYNLAWGGSYEQYF,TGTGCCAGCAGTTACAACCTGGCTTGGGGGGGCTCCTACGAGCAGTACTTC